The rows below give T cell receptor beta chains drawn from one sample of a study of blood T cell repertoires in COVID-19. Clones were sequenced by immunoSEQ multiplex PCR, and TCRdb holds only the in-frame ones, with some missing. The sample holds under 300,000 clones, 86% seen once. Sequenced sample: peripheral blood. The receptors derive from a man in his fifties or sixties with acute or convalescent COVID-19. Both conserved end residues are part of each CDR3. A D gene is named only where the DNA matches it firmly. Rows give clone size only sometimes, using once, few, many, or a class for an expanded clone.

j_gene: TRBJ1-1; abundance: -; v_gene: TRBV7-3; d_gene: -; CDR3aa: CASSSAGGTEAFF; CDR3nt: TGTGCCAGCAGCTCCGCGGGGGGGACTGAAGCTTTCTTT
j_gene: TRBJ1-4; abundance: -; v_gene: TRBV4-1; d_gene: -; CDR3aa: CASSLRGGGYETMFF; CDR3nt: TGCGCCAGCAGCCTCCGAGGTGGGGGGTACGAGACGATGTTTTTT
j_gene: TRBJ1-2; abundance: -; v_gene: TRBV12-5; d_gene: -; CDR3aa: CASVIRDRRTYGYTF; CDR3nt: TGTGCTAGTGTCATACGAGACAGGCGAACTTATGGCTACACCTTC
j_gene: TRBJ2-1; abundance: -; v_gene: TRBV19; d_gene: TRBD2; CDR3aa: CASSDGAAGGNEQFF; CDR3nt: TGTGCCAGTAGTGATGGTGCAGCGGGAGGCAATGAGCAGTTCTTC
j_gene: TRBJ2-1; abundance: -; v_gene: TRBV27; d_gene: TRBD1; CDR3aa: CASAVGTGSSYNEQFF; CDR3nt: TGTGCCAGCGCCGTAGGGACAGGGAGCTCCTACAATGAGCAGTTCTTC
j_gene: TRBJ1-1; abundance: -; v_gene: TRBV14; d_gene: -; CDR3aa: CASSRARDTEAFF; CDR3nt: TGTGCCAGCAGCCGAGCCAGGGACACTGAAGCTTTCTTT
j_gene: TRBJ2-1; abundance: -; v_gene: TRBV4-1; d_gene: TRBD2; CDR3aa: CASSQIFRDYYNEQFF; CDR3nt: TGCGCCAGCAGCCAGATCTTCCGGGACTATTACAATGAGCAGTTCTTC
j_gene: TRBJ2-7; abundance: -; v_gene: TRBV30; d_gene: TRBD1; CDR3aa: CAWRQVWRDRADEQYF; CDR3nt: TGTGCCTGGAGGCAAGTTTGGAGGGACAGGGCGGACGAGCAGTACTTC
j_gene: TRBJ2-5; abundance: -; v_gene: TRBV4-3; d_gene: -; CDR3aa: CASSQDSRGWETQYF; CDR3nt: TGCGCCAGCAGCCAAGATAGTCGGGGTTGGGAGACCCAGTACTTC
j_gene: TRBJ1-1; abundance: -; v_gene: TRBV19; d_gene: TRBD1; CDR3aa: CASSTGQGYTEAFF; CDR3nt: TGTGCCAGTAGTACGGGACAGGGGTACACTGAAGCTTTCTTT
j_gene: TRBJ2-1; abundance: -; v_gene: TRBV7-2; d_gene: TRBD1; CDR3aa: CASSLGQGYYNEQFF; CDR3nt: TGTGCCAGCAGCTTGGGACAGGGCTACTACAATGAGCAGTTCTTC
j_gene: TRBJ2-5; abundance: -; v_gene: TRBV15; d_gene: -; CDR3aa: CATSMDHGDQETQYF; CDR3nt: TGTGCCACCAGCATGGACCACGGGGACCAAGAGACCCAGTACTTC
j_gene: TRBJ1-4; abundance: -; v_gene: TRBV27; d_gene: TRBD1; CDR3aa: CASSPRTGPYEKLFF; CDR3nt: TGTGCCAGCAGTCCTAGGACAGGCCCCTATGAAAAACTGTTTTTT
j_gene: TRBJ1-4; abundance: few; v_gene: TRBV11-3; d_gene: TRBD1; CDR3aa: CASSRSGPGQNEKLFF; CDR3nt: TGTGCCAGCAGCCGTTCCGGGCCGGGACAGAATGAAAAACTGTTTTTT
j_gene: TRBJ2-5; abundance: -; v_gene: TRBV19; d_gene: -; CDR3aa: CASSTGQSGETQYF; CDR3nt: TGTGCCAGTAGTACAGGACAGTCGGGGGAGACCCAGTACTTC
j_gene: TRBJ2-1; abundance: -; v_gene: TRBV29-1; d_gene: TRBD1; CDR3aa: CSVGGRQGYNEQFF; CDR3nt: TGCAGCGTTGGGGGGAGACAGGGGTACAATGAGCAGTTCTTC
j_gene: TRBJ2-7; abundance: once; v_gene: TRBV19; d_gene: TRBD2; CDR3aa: CASSIGPRGTSGRAYEQYF; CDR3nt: TGTGCCAGTAGTATAGGGCCCCGCGGGACTAGCGGGAGGGCCTACGAGCAGTACTTC
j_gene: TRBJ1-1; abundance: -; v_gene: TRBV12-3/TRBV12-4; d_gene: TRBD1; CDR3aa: CASSFSDREAFF; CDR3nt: TGTGCCAGCAGTTTCTCGGACAGGGAAGCTTTCTTT
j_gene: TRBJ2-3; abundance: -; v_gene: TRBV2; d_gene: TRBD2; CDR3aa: CASKGLRAGVADTQYF; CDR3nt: TGTGCCAGCAAAGGCCTGCGGGCGGGAGTGGCAGATACGCAGTATTTT
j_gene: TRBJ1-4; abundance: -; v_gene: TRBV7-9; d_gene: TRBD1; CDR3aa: CASSFQGALEKLFF; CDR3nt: TGTGCCAGCAGCTTTCAGGGGGCATTGGAAAAACTGTTTTTT
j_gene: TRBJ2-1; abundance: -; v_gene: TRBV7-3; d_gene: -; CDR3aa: CASSSVSGSSYNEQFF; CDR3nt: TGTGCCAGCAGCTCCGTTTCAGGAAGCTCCTACAATGAGCAGTTCTTC
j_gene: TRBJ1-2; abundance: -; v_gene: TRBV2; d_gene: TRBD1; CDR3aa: CASSQTGGGYGYTF; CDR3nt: TGTGCCAGCAGTCAAACAGGGGGCGGCTATGGCTACACCTTC
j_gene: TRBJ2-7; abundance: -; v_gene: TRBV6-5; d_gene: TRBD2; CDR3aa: CASSYEREASYEQYF; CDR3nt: TGTGCCAGCAGTTACGAGCGGGAGGCTTCCTACGAGCAGTACTTC
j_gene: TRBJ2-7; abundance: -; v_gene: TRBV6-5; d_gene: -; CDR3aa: CASSYSRRRGEQYF; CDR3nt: TGTGCCAGCAGTTACTCGCGACGGAGGGGCGAGCAGTACTTC
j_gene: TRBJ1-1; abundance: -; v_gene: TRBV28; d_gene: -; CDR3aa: CASSRGGNTEAFF; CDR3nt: TGTGCCAGTTCGAGGGGGGGAAACACTGAAGCTTTCTTT